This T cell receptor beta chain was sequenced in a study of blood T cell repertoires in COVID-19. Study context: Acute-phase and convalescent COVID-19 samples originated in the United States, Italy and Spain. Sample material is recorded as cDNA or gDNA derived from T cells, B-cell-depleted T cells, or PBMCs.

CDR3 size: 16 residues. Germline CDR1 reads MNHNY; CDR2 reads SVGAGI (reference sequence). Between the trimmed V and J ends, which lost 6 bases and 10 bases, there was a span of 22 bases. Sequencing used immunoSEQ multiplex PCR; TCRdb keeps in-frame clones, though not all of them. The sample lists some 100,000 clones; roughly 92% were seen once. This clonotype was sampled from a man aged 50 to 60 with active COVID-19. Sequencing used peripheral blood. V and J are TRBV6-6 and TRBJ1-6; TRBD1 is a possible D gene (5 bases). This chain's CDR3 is CASSDRGRGNWSPLHF. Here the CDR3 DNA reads TGTGCCAGCAGCGACCGGGGGAGGGGTAATTGGTCACCCCTCCACTTT.